The 4 T cell receptor beta chains presented below share a single source sample, sequenced in a study of T-cell reconstitution after alpha-beta-depleted transplantation in children. Unique molecular identifiers were used in preparing the TCRbeta library. MiXCR was run by TCRdb on the PCR reads, yielding one entry per CDR3 protein. In the table there are roughly 70,000 distinct CDR3 sequences, over 4.5% of which are singletons. The sequenced sample was PBMCs, mostly from graft donor cells, obtained 180 days after TCRalphabeta/CD19-depleted stem cell transplant. These receptors originate from a boy under two years old who had a stem cell transplant for acute myeloid leukemia, so the T cells may come from the graft donor.

This clonotype appeared many times. The chain employs TRBV7-9 and TRBJ1-5; TRBD1 matches at 8 bases. The CDR3 spans 15 residues. Trimming removed 4 bases from V and 0 bases from J; junction bases left unmatched: 2. The germline gives CDR1 SEHNR, CDR2 FQNEAQ (reference sequence). This chain's CDR3 is CASSSQGDSNQPQHF. CDR3 DNA sequence: TGTGCCAGCAGCTCACAGGGGGATAGCAATCAGCCCCAGCATTTT.

There are many counts of this clonotype. V gene TRBV29-1 combines with J gene TRBJ2-5, with D maybe TRBD2 (7 bases). The ends were cut back, 6 bases at V and 5 bases at J, with 22 bases in the middle. CDR3 size: 15 residues. The germline CDR1 and CDR2 sequences are SQVTM and ANQGSEA. Here the CDR3 DNA reads TGCAGCGTGGCCCCTTTTTGGGGGGGCCGCGAGACCCAGTACTTC. It translates to CSVAPFWGGRETQYF.

This clonotype was seen many times. This sequence joins TRBV4-3 and TRBJ2-3; weak D call: TRBD2 (6 bases). CDR1 and CDR2 (germline): LGHNA, YSLEER. V was clipped by 4 bases and J by 4 bases, with 12 bases between them. This CDR3 comprises 14 residues. The DNA of the CDR3 is TGCGCCAGCAGCCCGGGGGTGGTGGCAGATACGCAGTATTTT. As protein: CASSPGVVADTQYF.

This clonotype was observed many times. The chain joins TRBV29-1 to TRBJ2-1; D might be TRBD1 (5 bases). Germline V gene data show CDR1 as SQVTM and CDR2 as ANQGSEA. This CDR3 region has 12 residues. The V end lost 2 bases, the J end lost 8 bases, and 10 bases lay between the germline ends. CDR3 DNA: TGCAGCGTTGAAAGCAGGGCACATGAGCAGTTCTTC. Its protein is CSVESRAHEQFF.